The TCR beta chain described here comes from a study of response to subunit inactivated influenza vaccine. Findings and limits, study-wide: Authors suggested each seasonal flu vaccination may recruit only limited numbers of new T cells.

Germline assignment: CDR1 DFQATT and CDR2 SNEGSKA (reference sequence). Trimming stripped 1 base from V and 2 bases from J, with 12 bases between. The CDR3 is 16 residues long. There are many counts of this clonotype. Its antigen is unknown. TCRdb reprocessed the RT-PCR reads via MiXCR and lists one record per CDR3 protein. The sample has about 780,000 distinct CDR3 sequences, around 18% seen once. This sample comprised PBMCs from blood, obtained roughly 5 days after vaccination. The rearrangement joins TRBV20-1 to TRBJ1-6, with D hard to call. The clonotype comes from a man between 50 and 59 years old who received an inactivated influenza vaccine. In nucleotides, the CDR3 is TGCAGTGCTAGAGCCGTCCAGAGCCCCTATAATTCACCCCTCCACTTT. Residues: CSARAVQSPYNSPLHF.